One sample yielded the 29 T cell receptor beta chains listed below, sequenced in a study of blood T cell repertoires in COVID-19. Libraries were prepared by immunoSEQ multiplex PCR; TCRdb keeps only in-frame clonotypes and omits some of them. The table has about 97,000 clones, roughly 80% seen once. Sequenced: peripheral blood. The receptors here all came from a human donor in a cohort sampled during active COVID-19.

For the CDR3, the DNA is TGCGCCAGCAGCCATCGAGGACAGACCCGGAGCTCCTACAATGAGCAGTTCTTC. Protein: CASSHRGQTRSSYNEQFF. The chain combines TRBV4-1 with TRBJ2-1; D is perhaps TRBD1 (6 bases). Trimming took 3 bases from V and 0 from J, leaving 18 bases between them. Germline V gene sequence: CDR1 MGHRA, CDR2 YSYEKL. The CDR3 has 18 residues.

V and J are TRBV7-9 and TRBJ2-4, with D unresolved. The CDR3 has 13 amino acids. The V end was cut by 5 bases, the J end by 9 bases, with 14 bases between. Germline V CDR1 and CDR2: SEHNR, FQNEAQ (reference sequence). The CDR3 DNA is TGTGCCAGCAGCCCACAGCCAAACGGCATTCAGTACTTC. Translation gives CASSPQPNGIQYF.

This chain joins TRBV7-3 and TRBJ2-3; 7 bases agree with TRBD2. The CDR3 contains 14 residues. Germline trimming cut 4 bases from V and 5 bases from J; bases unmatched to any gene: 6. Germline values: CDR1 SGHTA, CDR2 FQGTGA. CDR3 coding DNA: TGTGCCAGCAGCTCCTCGCCGGGGGGAGATACGCAGTATTTT. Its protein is CASSSSPGGDTQYF.

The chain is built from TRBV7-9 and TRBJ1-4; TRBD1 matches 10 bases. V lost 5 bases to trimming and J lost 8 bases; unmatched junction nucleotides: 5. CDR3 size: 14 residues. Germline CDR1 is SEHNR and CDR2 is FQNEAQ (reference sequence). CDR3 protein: CASSRGQGGEKLFF. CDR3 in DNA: TGTGCCAGCAGCCGAGGACAGGGGGGCGAAAAACTGTTTTTT.

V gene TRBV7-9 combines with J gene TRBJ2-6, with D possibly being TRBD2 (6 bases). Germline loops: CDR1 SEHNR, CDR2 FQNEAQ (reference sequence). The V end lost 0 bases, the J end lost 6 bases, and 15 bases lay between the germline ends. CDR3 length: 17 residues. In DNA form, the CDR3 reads TGTGCCAGCAGCTTAGCTTTGGACGGGGGATCGGCCAACGTCCTGACTTTC. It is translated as CASSLALDGGSANVLTF.

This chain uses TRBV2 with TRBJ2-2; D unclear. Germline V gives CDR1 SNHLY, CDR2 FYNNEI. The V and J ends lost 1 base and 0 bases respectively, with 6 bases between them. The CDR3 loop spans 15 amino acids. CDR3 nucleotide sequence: TGTGCCAGCAGTGAAGGCAACTCGAACACCGGGGAGCTGTTTTTT. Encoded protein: CASSEGNSNTGELFF. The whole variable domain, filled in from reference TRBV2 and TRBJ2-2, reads EPEVTQTPSHQVTQMGQEVILRCVPISNHLYFYWYRQILGQKVEFLVSFYNNEISEKSEIFDDQFSVERPDGSNFTLKIRSTKLEDSAMYFCASSEGNSNTGELFFGEGSRLTVL.

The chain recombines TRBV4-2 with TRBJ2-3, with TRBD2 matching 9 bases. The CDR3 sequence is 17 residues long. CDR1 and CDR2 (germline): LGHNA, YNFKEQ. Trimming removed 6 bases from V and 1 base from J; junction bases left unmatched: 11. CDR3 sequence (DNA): TGTGCCAGCAGGCCCGGGACTAGCATCGCCCGCACAGATACGCAGTATTTT. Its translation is CASRPGTSIARTDTQYF.

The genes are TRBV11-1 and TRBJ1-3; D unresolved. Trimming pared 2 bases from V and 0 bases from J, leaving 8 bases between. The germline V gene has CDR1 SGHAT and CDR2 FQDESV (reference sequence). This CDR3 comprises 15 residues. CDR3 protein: CASSLTHGSGNTIYF. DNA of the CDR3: TGTGCCAGCAGCTTAACCCACGGCTCTGGAAACACCATATATTTT.

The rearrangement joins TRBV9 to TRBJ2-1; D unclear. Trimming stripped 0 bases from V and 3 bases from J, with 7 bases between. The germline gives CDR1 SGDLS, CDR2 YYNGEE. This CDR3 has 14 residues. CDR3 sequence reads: CASSVGPGYNEQFF. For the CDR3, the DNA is TGTGCCAGCAGCGTAGGCCCGGGCTACAATGAGCAGTTCTTC.

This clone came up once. Here the CDR3 reads CASSQGRHLLYEQYF. For the CDR3, the DNA is TGTGCCAGCAGCCAAGGAAGACACCTACTTTACGAGCAGTACTTC. The V gene is TRBV14, the J gene TRBJ2-7; D unclear. The CDR3 totals 15 residues. V was cut by 1 base and J by 4 bases, with 14 bases left in between. Germline V gives CDR1 SGHDN, CDR2 FVKESK.

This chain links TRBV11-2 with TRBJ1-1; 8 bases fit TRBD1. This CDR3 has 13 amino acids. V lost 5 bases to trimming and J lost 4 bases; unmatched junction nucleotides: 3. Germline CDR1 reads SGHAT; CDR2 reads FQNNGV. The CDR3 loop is CASSPDRGTEAFF. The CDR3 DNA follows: TGTGCCAGCAGCCCCGACAGGGGCACTGAAGCTTTCTTT.

CDR3 bases: TGTGCCAGCAGCCCAGTATCGGAGGACATTCAGTACTTC. Its protein is CASSPVSEDIQYF. The chain recombines TRBV2 with TRBJ2-4, with a weak D call TRBD2 (5 bases). Germline V lookup: CDR1 SNHLY, CDR2 FYNNEI. This CDR3 comprises 13 residues. Trimming left V 6 bases short and J 8 bases short, with 14 bases between.

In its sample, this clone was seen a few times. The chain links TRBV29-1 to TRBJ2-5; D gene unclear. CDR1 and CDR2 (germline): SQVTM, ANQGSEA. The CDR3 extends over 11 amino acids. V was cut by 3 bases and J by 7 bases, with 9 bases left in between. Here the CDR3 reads CSVDNPGTQYF. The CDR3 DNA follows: TGCAGCGTTGACAACCCGGGGACCCAGTACTTC.

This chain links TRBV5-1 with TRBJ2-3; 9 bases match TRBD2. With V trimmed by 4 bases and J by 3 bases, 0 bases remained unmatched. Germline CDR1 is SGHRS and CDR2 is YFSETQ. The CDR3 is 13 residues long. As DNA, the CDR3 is TGCGCCAGCAGCAGCGGGGGGACAGATACGCAGTATTTT. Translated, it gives CASSSGGTDTQYF.

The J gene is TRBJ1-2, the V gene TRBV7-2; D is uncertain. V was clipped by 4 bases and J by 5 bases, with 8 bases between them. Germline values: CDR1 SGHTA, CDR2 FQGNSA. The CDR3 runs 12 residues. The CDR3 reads CASSSTGYGYTF. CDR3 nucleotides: TGTGCCAGCAGCTCGACTGGTTATGGCTACACCTTC.

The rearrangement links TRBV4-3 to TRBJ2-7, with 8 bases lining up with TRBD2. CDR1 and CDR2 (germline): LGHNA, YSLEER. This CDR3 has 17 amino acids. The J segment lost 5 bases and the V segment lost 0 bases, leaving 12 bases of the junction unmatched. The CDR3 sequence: CASSQDLGGGGSDEQYF. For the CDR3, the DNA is TGCGCCAGCAGCCAAGACCTCGGGGGCGGGGGGTCGGACGAGCAGTACTTC.

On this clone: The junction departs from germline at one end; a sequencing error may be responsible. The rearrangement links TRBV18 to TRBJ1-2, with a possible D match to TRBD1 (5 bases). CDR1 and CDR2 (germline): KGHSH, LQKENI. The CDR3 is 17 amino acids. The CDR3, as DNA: TGTGCCGGCTCACCTGTGGCAGGGTACAACTCTAACTATGGCTACACCTTC. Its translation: CAGSPVAGYNSNYGYTF.

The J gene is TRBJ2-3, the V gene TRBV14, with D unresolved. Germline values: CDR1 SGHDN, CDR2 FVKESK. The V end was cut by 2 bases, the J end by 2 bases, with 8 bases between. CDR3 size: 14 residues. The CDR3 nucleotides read TGTGCCAGCAGCCAACGGTCATTCACAGATACGCAGTATTTT. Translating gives CASSQRSFTDTQYF. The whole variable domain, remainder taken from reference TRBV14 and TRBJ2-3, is EAGVTQFPSHSVIEKGQTVTLRCDPISGHDNLYWYRRVMGKEIKFLLHFVKESKQDESGMPNNRFLAERTGGTYSTLKVQPAELEDSGVYFCASSQRSFTDTQYFGPGTRLTVL.

The CDR3 nucleotides read TGTGCCAGGAAATGGGGGGTTTTGGGCGCACCTTCCTACGAGCAGTACTTC. As protein: CARKWGVLGAPSYEQYF. The V and J genes are TRBV6-4 and TRBJ2-7, with a tentative D call TRBD2 (6 bases). Deletions cut 9 bases from V and 1 base from J, with 25 bases between. The length of the CDR3 is 17 residues. Germline lookup yields CDR1 MRHNA and CDR2 SNTAGT.

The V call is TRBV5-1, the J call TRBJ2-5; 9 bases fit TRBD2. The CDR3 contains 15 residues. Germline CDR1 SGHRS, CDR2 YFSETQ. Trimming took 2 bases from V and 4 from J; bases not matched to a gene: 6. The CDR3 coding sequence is TGCGCCAGCAGCTTAGGAGCGGGGGGCGCAGAGACCCAGTACTTC. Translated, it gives CASSLGAGGAETQYF.

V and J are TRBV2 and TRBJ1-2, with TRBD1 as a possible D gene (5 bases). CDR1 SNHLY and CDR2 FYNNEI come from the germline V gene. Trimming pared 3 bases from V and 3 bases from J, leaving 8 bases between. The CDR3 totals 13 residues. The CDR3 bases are TGTGCCAGCAGTGACCGGGGGGACTATGGCTACACCTTC. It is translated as CASSDRGDYGYTF.

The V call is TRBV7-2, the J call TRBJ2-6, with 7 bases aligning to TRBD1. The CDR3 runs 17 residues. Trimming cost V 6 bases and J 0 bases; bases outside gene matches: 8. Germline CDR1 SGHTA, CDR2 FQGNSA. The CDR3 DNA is TGTGCCAGCAGTCAGACAGGGCCCATCTCTGGGGCCAACGTCCTGACTTTC. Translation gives CASSQTGPISGANVLTF. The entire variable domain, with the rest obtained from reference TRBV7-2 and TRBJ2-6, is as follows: GAGVSQSPSNKVTEKGKDVELRCDPISGHTALYWYRQSLGQGLEFLIYFQGNSAPDKSGLPSDRFSAERTGGSVSTLTIQRTQQEDSAVYLCASSQTGPISGANVLTFGAGSRLTVL.

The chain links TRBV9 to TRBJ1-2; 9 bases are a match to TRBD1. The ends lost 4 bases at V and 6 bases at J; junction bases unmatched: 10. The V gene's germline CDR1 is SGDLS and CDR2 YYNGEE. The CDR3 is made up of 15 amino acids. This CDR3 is CASSPQPGQGHGYTF. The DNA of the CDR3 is TGTGCCAGCAGCCCACAACCGGGACAGGGACATGGCTACACCTTC.

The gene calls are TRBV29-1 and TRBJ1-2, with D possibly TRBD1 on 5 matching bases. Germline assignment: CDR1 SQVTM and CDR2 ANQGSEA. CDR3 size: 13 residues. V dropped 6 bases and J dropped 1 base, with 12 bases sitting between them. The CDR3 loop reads CSVARTLNYGYTF. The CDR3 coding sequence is TGCAGCGTCGCGAGGACACTTAACTATGGCTACACCTTC. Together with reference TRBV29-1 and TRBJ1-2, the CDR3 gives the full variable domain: SAVISQKPSRDICQRGTSLTIQCQVDSQVTMMFWYRQQPGQSLTLIATANQGSEATYESGFVIDKFPISRPNLTFSTLTVSNMSPEDSSIYLCSVARTLNYGYTFGSGTRLTVV.

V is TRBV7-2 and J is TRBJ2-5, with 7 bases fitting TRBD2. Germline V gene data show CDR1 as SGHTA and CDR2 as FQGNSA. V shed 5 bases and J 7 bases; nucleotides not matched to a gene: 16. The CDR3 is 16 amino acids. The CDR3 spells CASSISSGTSLGTQYF. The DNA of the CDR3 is TGTGCCAGCAGCATCTCTAGCGGAACCTCATTAGGGACCCAGTACTTC.

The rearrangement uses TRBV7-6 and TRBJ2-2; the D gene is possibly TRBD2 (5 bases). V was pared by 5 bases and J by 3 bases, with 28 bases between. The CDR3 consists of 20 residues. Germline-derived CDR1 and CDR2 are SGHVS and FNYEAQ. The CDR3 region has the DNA TGTGCCAGCAGCCCTAACAGTGGGCCAACCGCAGCGGACTACACCGGGGAGCTGTTTTTT. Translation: CASSPNSGPTAADYTGELFF.

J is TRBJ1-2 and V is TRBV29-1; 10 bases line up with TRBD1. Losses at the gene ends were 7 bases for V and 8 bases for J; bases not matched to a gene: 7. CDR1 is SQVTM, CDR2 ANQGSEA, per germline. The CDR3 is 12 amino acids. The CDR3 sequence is CSADDRGQGYTF. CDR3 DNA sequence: TGCAGCGCTGATGACAGGGGGCAAGGCTACACCTTC.

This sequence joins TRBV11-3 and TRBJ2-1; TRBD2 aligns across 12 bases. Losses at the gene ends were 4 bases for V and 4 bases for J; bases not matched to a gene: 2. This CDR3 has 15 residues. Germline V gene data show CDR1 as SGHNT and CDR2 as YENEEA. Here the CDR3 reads CASSSGLAGYNEQFF. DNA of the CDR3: TGTGCCAGCAGCTCCGGACTAGCGGGGTACAATGAGCAGTTCTTC.

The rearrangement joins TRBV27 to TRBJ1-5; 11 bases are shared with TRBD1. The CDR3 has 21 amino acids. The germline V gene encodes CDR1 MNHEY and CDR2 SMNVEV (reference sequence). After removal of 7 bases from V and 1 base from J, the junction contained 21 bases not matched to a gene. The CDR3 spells CASNSLTSGTGGMWSNQPQHF. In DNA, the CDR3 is TGTGCCAGCAATTCACTCACTTCCGGGACAGGGGGAATGTGGAGCAATCAGCCCCAGCATTTT.